Sequencing of this T cell receptor beta chain was carried out in a study of somatic mutations in cytotoxic T cells in rheumatoid arthritis. At the level of the study: Blood (about 31 ml EDTA) from each patient was taken right after diagnosis, before any treatment. Nearly 100% purity was obtained when some V beta antibody-stained T-cell populations were flow-sorted; these included V beta1+ cells sequenced for TCRB.

V was clipped by 1 base and J by 7 bases, with 8 bases between them. This CDR3 contains 13 residues. Germline CDR1 reads GTSNPN; CDR2 reads SVGIG (reference sequence). As regards this clone: Antigen: not known.

TCRdb's copy holds only in-frame clones and misses some; the assay was immunoSEQ multiplex PCR. The repertoire includes about 10,000 clones, 89% of them detected once, and 0.9% to 1.2% sits in the top ten. Overall study findings and caveats: TRBV07's slight underrepresentation, observed in rheumatoid arthritis patients, lacked adjustment for multiple comparisons. Within the rheumatoid arthritis patients, CD8+ clonality went up as age increased (Spearman r ≈ 0.49). The same was not true of the healthy controls.

The sequenced sample consisted of CD4+ T cells sorted from blood. The chain employs TRBV30 and TRBJ1-6; D might be TRBD1 (5 bases). The receptor comes from a woman aged 18-29 years with rheumatoid arthritis. DNA of the CDR3: TGTGCCTGGAGTGGGCAGGGCAATTCACCCCTCCACTTT. Translation gives CAWSGQGNSPLHF.